One TCR beta chain is described in this entry. Its antigen is currently unknown. This entry comes from a study of cytomegalovirus exposure and HLA in healthy donors. Germline values: CDR1 SGHRS, CDR2 YFSETQ. V was trimmed by 4 bases and J by 4 bases, leaving 14 bases between them. The CDR3 covers 14 residues. The PCR had 60 Vbeta and 13 Jbeta primers. Here immunoSEQ multiplex PCR was the method, and the copy in TCRdb shows in-frame clones only, minus some. The specimen's table records 150,000 to 200,000 clones. Whole-study findings and limits: In a later analysis, CMV-associated beta chains were mostly HLA-associated, it appeared.

This TCR came from an older woman in good health and CMV-seronegative. The sequencing input was PBMCs. The chain employs TRBV5-1 and TRBJ1-1; perhaps TRBD1 as D (5 bases). CDR3 in amino acids: CASSVQGGSTEAFF. In nucleotides, the CDR3 is TGCGCCAGCAGCGTGCAGGGAGGGAGCACTGAAGCTTTCTTT. Full variable domain (outside the CDR3, taken from reference TRBV5-1 and TRBJ1-1): KAGVTQTPRYLIKTRGQQVTLSCSPISGHRSVSWYQQTPGQGLQFLFEYFSETQRNKGNFPGRFSGRQFSNSRSEMNVSTLELGDSALYLCASSVQGGSTEAFFGQGTRLTVV.